The entry below gives a single T cell receptor (beta chain) sequence along with its context. The antigen is not known. Sequencing used immunoSEQ multiplex PCR; TCRdb keeps in-frame clones, though not all of them. The data show about 15,000 clones, approximately 84% seen once. This record belongs to a study of early stage breast cancer tumors. The adjacent normal breast tissue was taken roughly 1.9-4.5 cm from the tumor. Study-wide results and caveats: Unsorted bulk genomic DNA sequencing lacked pairing and functional marker data. Comparing each tissue with blood distinguished tumor from normal in about 85% of the 16 patients.

This sequence originates from a person under 45 with breast cancer. Sample: normal breast tissue next to the tumor.

The chain's CDR3 is CASRMGDSPPYNEQFF. The CDR3, as DNA: TGTGCCAGTAGAATGGGAGACAGTCCCCCCTACAATGAGCAGTTCTTC. The chain joins TRBV19 to TRBJ2-1; D is perhaps TRBD1 or TRBD2 (5 bases each). From germline, CDR1 is LNHDA and CDR2 SQIVND (reference sequence). The CDR3 loop spans 16 amino acids. The V end was cut by 6 bases, the J end by 2 bases, with 17 bases between.